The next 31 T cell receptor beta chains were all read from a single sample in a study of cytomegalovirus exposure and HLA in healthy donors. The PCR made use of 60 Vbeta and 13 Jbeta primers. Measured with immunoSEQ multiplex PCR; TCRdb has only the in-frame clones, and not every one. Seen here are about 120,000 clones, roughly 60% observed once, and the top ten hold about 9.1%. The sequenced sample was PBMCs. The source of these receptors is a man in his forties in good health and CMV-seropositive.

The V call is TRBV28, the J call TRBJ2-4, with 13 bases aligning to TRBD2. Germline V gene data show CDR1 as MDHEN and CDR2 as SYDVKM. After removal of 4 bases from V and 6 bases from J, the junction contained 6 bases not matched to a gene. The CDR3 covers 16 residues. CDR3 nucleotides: TGTGCCAGCAGTTCCCCAGGACTAGCGGGAGTAAACATTCAGTACTTC. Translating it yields CASSSPGLAGVNIQYF. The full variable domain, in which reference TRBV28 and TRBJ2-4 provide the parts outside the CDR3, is DVKVTQSSRYLVKRTGEKVFLECVQDMDHENMFWYRQDPGLGLRLIYFSYDVKMKEKGDIPEGYSVSREKKERFSLILESASTNQTSMYLCASSSPGLAGVNIQYFGAGTRLSVL.

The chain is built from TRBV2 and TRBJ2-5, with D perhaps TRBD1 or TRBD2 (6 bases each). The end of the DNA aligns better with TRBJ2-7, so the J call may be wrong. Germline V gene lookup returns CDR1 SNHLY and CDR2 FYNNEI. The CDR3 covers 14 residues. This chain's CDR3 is CASRETGGDYEQYF. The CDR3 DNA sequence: TGTGCCAGCAGGGAGACAGGAGGGGACTACGAGCAGTACTTC.

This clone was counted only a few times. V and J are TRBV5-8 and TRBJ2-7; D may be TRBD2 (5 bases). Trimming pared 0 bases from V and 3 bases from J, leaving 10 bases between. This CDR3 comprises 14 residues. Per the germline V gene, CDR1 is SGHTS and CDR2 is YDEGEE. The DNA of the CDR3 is TGTGCCAGCAGCTTGGGAGACTACCTCTACGAGCAGTACTTC. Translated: CASSLGDYLYEQYF.

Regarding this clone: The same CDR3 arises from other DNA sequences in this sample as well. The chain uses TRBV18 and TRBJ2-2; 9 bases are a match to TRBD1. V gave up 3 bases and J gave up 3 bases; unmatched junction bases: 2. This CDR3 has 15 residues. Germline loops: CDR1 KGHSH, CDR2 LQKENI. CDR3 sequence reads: CASSPGTGYTGELFF. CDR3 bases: TGTGCCAGCTCACCCGGGACAGGGTACACCGGGGAGCTGTTTTTT.

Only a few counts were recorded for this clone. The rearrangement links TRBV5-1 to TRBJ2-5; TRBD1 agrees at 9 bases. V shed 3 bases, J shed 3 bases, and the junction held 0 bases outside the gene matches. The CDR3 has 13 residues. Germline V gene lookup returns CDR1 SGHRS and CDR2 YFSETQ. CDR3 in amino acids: CASSWTGEETQYF. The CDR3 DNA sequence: TGCGCCAGCAGCTGGACAGGGGAAGAGACCCAGTACTTC.

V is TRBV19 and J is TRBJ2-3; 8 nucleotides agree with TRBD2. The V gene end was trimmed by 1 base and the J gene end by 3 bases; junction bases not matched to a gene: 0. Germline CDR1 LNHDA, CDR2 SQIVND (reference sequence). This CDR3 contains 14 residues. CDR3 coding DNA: TGTGCCAGTAGTATAGCGGGAGGGACAGATACGCAGTATTTT. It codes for CASSIAGGTDTQYF. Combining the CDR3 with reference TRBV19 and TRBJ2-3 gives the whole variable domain DGGITQSPKYLFRKEGQNVTLSCEQNLNHDAMYWYRQDPGQGLRLIYYSQIVNDFQKGDIAEGYSVSREKKESFPLTVTSAQKNPTAFYLCASSIAGGTDTQYFGPGTRLTVL.

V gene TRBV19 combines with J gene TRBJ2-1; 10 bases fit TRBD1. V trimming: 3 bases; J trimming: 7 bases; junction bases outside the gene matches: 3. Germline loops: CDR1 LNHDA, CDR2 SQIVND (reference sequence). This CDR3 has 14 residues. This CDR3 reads CASSMMGQGNEQFF. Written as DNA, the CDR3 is TGTGCCAGTAGTATGATGGGACAGGGGAATGAGCAGTTCTTC. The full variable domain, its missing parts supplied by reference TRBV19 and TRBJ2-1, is DGGITQSPKYLFRKEGQNVTLSCEQNLNHDAMYWYRQDPGQGLRLIYYSQIVNDFQKGDIAEGYSVSREKKESFPLTVTSAQKNPTAFYLCASSMMGQGNEQFFGPGTRLTVL.

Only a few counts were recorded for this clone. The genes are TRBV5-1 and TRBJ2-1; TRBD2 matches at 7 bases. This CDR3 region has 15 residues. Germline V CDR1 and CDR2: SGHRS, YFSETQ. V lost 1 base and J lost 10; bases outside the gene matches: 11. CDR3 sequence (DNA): TGCGCCAGCAGCTTGCCCCAGCGGGGTATAGGGGAGCAGTTCTTC. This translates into CASSLPQRGIGEQFF.

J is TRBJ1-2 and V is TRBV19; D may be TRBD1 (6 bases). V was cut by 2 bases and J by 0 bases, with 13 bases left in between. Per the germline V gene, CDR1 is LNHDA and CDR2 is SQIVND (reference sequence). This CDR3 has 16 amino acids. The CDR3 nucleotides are TGTGCCAGTAGTATATCAGGGGACACTTCTAACTATGGCTACACCTTC. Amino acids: CASSISGDTSNYGYTF.

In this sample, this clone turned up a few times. The CDR3 is CASSLSQGTNEKLFF. CDR3 sequence (DNA): TGTGCCAGCAGCTTGTCACAGGGGACTAATGAAAAACTGTTTTTT. The gene calls are TRBV7-2 and TRBJ1-4; TRBD1 agrees at 7 bases. CDR1 is SGHTA, CDR2 FQGNSA, per germline. The CDR3 runs to 15 residues. V trimming: 3 bases; J trimming: 2 bases; junction bases outside the gene matches: 3.

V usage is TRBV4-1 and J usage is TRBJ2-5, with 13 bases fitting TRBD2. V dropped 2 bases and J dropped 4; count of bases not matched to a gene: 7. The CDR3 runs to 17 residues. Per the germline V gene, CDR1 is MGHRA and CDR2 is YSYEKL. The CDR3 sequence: CASSQYSGTSGVETQYF. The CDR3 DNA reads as TGCGCCAGCAGCCAATATTCGGGGACTAGCGGGGTAGAGACCCAGTACTTC.

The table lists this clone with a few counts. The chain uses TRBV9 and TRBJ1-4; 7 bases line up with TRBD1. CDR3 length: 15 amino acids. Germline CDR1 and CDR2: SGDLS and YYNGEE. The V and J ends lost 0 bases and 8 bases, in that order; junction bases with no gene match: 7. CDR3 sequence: CASSVGTDRHEKLFF. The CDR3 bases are TGTGCCAGCAGCGTAGGGACGGACAGGCACGAAAAACTGTTTTTT.

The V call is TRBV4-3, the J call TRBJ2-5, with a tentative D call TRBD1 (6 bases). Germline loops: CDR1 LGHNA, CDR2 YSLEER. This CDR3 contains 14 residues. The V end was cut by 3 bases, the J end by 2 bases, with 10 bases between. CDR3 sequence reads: CASSHMTGQETQYF. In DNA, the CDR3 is TGCGCCAGCAGCCATATGACAGGTCAAGAGACCCAGTACTTC.

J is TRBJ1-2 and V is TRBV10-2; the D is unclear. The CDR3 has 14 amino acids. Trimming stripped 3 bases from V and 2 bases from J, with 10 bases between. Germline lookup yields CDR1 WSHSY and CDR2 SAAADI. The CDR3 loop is CASSDEPRNYGYTF. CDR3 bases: TGCGCCAGCAGTGATGAGCCGCGGAACTATGGCTACACCTTC.

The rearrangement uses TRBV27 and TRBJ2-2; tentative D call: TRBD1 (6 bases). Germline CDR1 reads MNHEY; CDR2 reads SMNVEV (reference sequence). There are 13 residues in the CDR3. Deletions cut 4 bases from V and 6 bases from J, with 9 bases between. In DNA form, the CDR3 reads TGTGCCAGCAGTTCGCAGGGGTCCGGGGAGCTGTTTTTT. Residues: CASSSQGSGELFF.

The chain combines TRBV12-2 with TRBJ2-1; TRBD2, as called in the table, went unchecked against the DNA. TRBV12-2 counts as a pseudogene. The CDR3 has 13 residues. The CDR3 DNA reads TGTGCAAGTCGCTTGCATACTTACAATGAGCAGTTCTTC. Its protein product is CASRLHTYNEQFF.

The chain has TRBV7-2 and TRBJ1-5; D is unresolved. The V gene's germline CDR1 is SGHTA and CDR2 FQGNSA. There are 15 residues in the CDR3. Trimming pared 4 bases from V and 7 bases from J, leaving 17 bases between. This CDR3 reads CASSSDFGSSQPQHF. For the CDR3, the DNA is TGTGCCAGCAGCTCCGACTTCGGGAGTAGCCAGCCCCAGCATTTT.

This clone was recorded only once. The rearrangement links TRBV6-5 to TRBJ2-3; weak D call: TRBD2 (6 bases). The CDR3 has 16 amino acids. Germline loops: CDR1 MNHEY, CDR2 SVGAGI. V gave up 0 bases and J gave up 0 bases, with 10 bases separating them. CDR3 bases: TGTGCCAGCAGTTACTCTGGGGACTCAAGCACAGATACGCAGTATTTT. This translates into CASSYSGDSSTDTQYF.

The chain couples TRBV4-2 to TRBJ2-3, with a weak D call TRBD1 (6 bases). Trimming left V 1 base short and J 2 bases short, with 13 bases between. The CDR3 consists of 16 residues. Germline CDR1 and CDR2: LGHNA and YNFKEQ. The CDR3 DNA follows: TGTGCCAGCAGCCAAGTCGTACAGGGCGTCACAGATACGCAGTATTTT. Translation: CASSQVVQGVTDTQYF.

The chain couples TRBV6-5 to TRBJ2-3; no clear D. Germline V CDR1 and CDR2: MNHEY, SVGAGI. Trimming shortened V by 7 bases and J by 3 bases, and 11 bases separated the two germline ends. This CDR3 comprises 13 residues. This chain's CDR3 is CASTSPGTDTQYF. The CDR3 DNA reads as TGTGCCAGCACCTCTCCCGGTACAGATACGCAGTATTTT.

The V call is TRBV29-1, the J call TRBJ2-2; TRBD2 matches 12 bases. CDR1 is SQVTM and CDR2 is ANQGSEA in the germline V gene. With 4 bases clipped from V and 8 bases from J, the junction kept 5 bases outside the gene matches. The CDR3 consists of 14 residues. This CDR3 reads CSVASGRAPGELFF. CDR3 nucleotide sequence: TGCAGCGTTGCTAGCGGGAGGGCCCCAGGGGAGCTGTTTTTT.

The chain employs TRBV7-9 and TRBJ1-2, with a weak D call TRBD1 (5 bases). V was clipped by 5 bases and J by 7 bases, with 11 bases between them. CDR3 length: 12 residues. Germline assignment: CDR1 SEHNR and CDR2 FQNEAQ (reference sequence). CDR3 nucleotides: TGTGCCAGCAGCGCCCGACAGTCTGGCTACACCTTC. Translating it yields CASSARQSGYTF.

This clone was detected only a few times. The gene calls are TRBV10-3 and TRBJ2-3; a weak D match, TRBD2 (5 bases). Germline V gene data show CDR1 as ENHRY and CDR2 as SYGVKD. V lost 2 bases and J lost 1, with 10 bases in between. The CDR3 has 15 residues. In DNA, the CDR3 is TGTGCCATCAGTGAGAAACTAGAGGGCACAGATACGCAGTATTTT. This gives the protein CAISEKLEGTDTQYF.

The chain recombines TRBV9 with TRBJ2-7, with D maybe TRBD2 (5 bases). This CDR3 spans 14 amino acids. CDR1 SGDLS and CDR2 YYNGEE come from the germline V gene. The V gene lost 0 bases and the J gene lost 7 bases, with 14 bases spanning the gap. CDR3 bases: TGTGCCAGCAGCGTAGTGCCCACTCCGGGGGAGCAGTACTTC. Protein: CASSVVPTPGEQYF.

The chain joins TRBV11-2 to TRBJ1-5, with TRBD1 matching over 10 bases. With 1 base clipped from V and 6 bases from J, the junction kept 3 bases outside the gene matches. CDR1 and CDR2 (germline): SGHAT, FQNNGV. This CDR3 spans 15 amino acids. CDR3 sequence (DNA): TGTGCCAGCAGCTTAGGGGGACAGGGGACTCAGCCCCAGCATTTT. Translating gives CASSLGGQGTQPQHF.

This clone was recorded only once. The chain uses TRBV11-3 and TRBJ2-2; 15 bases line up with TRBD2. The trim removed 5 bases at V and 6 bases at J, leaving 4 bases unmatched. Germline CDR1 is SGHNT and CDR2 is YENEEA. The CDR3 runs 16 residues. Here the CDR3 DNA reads TGTGCCAGCAGCCCTCGGACTAGCGGGAGGGCCGGGGAGCTGTTTTTT. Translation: CASSPRTSGRAGELFF.

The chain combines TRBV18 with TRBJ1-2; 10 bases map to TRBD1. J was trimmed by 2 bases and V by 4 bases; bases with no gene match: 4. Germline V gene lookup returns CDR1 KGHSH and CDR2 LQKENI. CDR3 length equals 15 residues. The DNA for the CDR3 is TGTGCCAGCTCACGCGGGACAGGGGAGAACTATGGCTACACCTTC. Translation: CASSRGTGENYGYTF.

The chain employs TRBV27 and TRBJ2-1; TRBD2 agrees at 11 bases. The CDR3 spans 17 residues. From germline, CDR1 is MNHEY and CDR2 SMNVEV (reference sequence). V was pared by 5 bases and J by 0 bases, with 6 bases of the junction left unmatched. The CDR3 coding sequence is TGTGCCAGCAGTCAACTAGCGGGGGCGGGCTCCTACAATGAGCAGTTCTTC. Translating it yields CASSQLAGAGSYNEQFF.

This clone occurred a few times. CDR3 sequence: CASGDSPNTGELFF. The CDR3 DNA reads TGTGCCAGCGGGGACAGCCCGAACACCGGGGAGCTGTTTTTT. This chain links TRBV19 with TRBJ2-2; TRBD1 matches 7 bases. This CDR3 contains 14 residues. Germline V gene data show CDR1 as LNHDA and CDR2 as SQIVND (reference sequence). J gave up 0 bases and V 9 bases, and 4 bases lay outside the gene matches. Variable domain in full (rest from reference TRBV19 and TRBJ2-2): DGGITQSPKYLFRKEGQNVTLSCEQNLNHDAMYWYRQDPGQGLRLIYYSQIVNDFQKGDIAEGYSVSREKKESFPLTVTSAQKNPTAFYLCASGDSPNTGELFFGEGSRLTVL.

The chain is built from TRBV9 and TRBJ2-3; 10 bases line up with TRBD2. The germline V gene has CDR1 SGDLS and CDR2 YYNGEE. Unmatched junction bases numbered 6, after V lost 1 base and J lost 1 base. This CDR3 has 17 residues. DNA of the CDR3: TGTGCCAGCAGCGTATTAGCGGGAGGCCCTCGCACAGATACGCAGTATTTT. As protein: CASSVLAGGPRTDTQYF.

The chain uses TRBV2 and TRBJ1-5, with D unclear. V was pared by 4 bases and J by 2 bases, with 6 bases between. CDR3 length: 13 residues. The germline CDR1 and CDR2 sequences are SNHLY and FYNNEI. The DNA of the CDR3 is TGTGCCAGCAGTGTCTACGGCAATCAGCCCCAGCATTTT. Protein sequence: CASSVYGNQPQHF.